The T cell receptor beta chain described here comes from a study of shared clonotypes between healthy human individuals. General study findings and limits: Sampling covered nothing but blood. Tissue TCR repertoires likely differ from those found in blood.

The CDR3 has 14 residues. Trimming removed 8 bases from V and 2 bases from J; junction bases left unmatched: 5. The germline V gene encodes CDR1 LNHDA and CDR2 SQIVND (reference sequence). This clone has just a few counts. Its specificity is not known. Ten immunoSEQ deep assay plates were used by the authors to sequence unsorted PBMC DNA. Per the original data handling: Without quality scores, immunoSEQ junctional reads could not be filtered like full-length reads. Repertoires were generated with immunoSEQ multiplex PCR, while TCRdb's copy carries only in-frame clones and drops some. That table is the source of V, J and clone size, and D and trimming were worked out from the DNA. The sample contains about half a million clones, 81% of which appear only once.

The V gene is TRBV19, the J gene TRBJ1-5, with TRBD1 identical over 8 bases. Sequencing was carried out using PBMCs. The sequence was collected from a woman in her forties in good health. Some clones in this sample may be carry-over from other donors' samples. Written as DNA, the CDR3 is TGTGCCAGTGGTCCGACAGGGGGCAATCAGCCCCAGCATTTT. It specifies CASGPTGGNQPQHF.